This TCR beta chain was captured in a study of CD8 T cells in ankylosing spondylitis. This clonotype was detected many times. TCRdb called the 5' RACE reads again in MiXCR, with one record for every CDR3 protein. The table records fewer than 200,000 distinct CDR3 sequences, 15% to 20% of them present only once. This TCR came from a male donor between 5 and 35 years old with ankylosing spondylitis or in good health (not recorded which). Sequenced sample: blood, either unsorted or a sorted T cell fraction (not recorded which).

CDR3 loop: CSARAGTSGDSYNEQFF. CDR3 coding DNA: TGCAGTGCTAGAGCCGGGACTAGCGGGGACTCCTACAATGAGCAGTTCTTC. V is TRBV20-1 and J is TRBJ2-1; 13 bases match TRBD2. CDR1 is DFQATT and CDR2 is SNEGSKA in the germline V gene (reference sequence). The ends lost 1 base at V and 0 bases at J; junction bases unmatched: 3. The CDR3 is made up of 17 amino acids.